This T cell receptor beta chain originates from a study of cytomegalovirus exposure and HLA in healthy donors (dated by TCRdb to about 2017). With respect to the entire study: An earlier analysis of approximately 640 of the donors reported 250 to 300 Gb of sequence data and around 110 million unique TCR beta sequences from 190 million or so T cells. An early release that covered roughly 600 HLA-typed donors contained about 300 gigabases of sequencing data and tens of millions of unique TCR sequences. The genetic ancestry cluster associated with self-reported Caucasian donors included about four fifths of the 398 genotyped donors. The aim of the study was to test whether cataloging public T cell receptors could identify signatures of past pathogen exposure. Using immunosequencing, the study profiled T cell repertoires from approximately 700 subjects and related those repertoires to cytomegalovirus serostatus. Along with the roughly 710-subject first cohort, a separate validation cohort of around 120 different subjects was used. To predict cytomegalovirus infection status, the study brought together high-throughput TCR immunosequencing, statistical association of individual TCRs with disease status, and machine learning. To study patterns of TCR occurrence, a later analysis re-analyzed previously published TCR beta repertoires from more than 550 donors and added high-resolution HLA genotyping. Rather than drawing on any new phenotypic data, the later analysis identified candidate immune exposures from TCR beta sequences and the way those sequences occurred across donors. An earlier analysis of 500 to 650 of the donors applied high-throughput TCR beta sequencing to assess whether each TCR beta V gene segment acted as functional or pseudogenic. Alongside the repertoire data, information on donor age, sex, ethnicity and CMV serostatus was compiled. A later genetic analysis took genome-wide SNP genotypes for about three fifths of the 666 donors and used that subset as a discovery cohort. All discovery cohort repertoires had been generated on a single sequencing platform. Class I and class II HLA loci were covered by the typing at four-digit resolution. The number of donors typed differed by locus, with roughly 629-640 for A, B, C, DRB1 and DQB1, over 500 for DQA1, over 600 for DPA1, and about 450 for DPB1. Four to six DR-DQ haplotypes were handled as single units for association and clustering, since linkage in the cohort was strong. Across 300 to 500 genotyped donors of the cohort, an average of about 250,000 unique TCR beta nucleotide sequences per donor were sequenced, and roughly 18% of those sequences were non-productive. Overall study outcomes, separate from this receptor: Presence/absence analyses assumed roughly uniform sequencing depth across donors, an assumption that may not hold. Strong co-occurrence of HLA alleles, especially DR and DQ, made assigning TCR associations to individual alleles difficult. A later genetic analysis associated a missense DCLRE1C variant with V-gene and J-gene trimming of TCR beta chains, and an independent cohort replicated the association. The only immune exposure information available for the cohort was CMV serostatus. Correlated functional status among segregating V segments might be attributable to linkage disequilibrium, but an unknown experimental factor could not be ruled out. Some IMGT-functional V segments, including TRBV6-2 and TRBV6-3, could not be told apart with the 87-base-pair reads, so those segments were excluded. According to a later analysis, most CMV-associated TCR beta chains appeared to be HLA-restricted, and the HLA associations seemed to be driven largely by CMV exposure. Because counts were too low, some 17 rarely observed V segments, including chromosome 9 orphons, were left out of the earlier analysis of several hundred of the donors. The authors suggested that the approach could potentially be generalized to other disease states and immunological phenotypes. Because HLA typing was missing for some donors at each locus, association tests included only the typed subset. In the study, around 150 TCR beta chains were listed as associated with cytomegalovirus. The sequencing pipeline was judged likely to have produced a cluster of highly shared sequence variants as a technical artifact. Cytomegalovirus status was reported to be diagnosed by the classifier with high specificity and sensitivity in both the original and validation cohorts. Compared with equally common non-associated chains, HLA-associated TCR beta chains in a later analysis were more clonally expanded and had lower generation probabilities. In vitro tests confirmed that a few of the cytomegalovirus-associated TCR beta chains recognize cytomegalovirus antigens. A further reported finding was that TCR beta sequences accurately predicted the HLA-A and HLA-B alleles for most subjects in the first cohort. Only TCR beta chains were sequenced in this cohort, and the absence of alpha or paired-chain data limited detectable features. According to a later analysis, parvovirus B19, influenza, CMV and Epstein-Barr virus appeared linked to several top co-occurrence clusters. Most TCR sequences were observed very rarely across donors, whereas some public TCRs were present in many individuals. In an earlier analysis of about 550 of the donors, most TCR beta V segments were observed in productive rearrangements about 87% or about 30% of the time, broadly matching IMGT annotations. In a later analysis, 16,951 TCR beta sequences were associated with specific HLA alleles at a false discovery rate of 0.05. Compared with the approximately 700-donor mean, donors in an Asian-associated ancestry cluster had fewer N-insertions in productive TCRs, according to a later genetic analysis. A later analysis found that TCR association rates varied across HLA loci, with DRB1 alleles showing the most associated TCRs and HLA-C alleles the fewest.

The method was the immunoSEQ multiplex PCR assay. The multiplex PCR relied on a mix of 60 forward primers for TCR Vbeta segments and 13 reverse primers for TCR Jbeta segments. Amplification of the CDR3 region of rearranged TCR beta genes was performed with a multiplex PCR assay on genomic DNA. On the Illumina HiSeq System, the amplified TCR beta libraries were sequenced as 87-base-pair reads. The paper's processing steps were these. A later analysis counted tens of millions of unique TCR beta chains across the 666 repertoires, and roughly 9.9 million of these chains were shared by at least two donors. A nearest-neighbor algorithm error-corrected the raw reads and collapsed the reads into unique sequences, merging closely related sequences to remove PCR and sequencing errors. Alignment of CDR3 sequences to IMGT reference sequences was used to assign V, D and J gene segments. For a sequence to be retained, at least a six-nucleotide match to both a V gene segment and a J gene segment was required. A rearrangement was called productive if the CDR3 had no stop codons and remained in frame with V and J, and every other rearrangement was called non-productive. Following IMGT convention, CDR3 was defined as the stretch from the second conserved V-encoded cysteine to the conserved J-encoded phenylalanine. The earlier analysis of approximately 500 of the donors excluded sequences that lacked an unambiguous match to a single V gene segment. In an earlier analysis of roughly 500 of the donors, V segments were called functional above 56.7% productive rearrangements and were called segregating when the between-donor standard deviation exceeded 5%. A statistical classification framework was built for diagnosing cytomegalovirus status from the catalog of TCR beta chain sequences. V and J gene assignment, in a later analysis, came from comparing TCR nucleotide sequences with IMGT/GENE-DB human TR gene sequences. Using the TCRdist pipeline, a later analysis assigned CDR3 sequences along with most-parsimonious VDJ recombination scenarios. In a later analysis, each TCR beta chain was defined by its CDR3 amino acid sequence together with its V-gene family, and reads lacking a unique V-gene family were excluded. As a way to deal with suspected cross-contamination and a sequencing artifact, a later analysis dropped 640 or so nucleotide sequences that were highly shared and had low generation probability. For each public chain, a later analysis derived a clonal expansion index from normalized ranks of inferred template counts within each repertoire. In a later analysis, generation probabilities were computed with a VDJ recombination model fitted to out-of-frame rearrangements, and the resulting probabilities were checked against IGoR. Hypergeometric tests were used in a later analysis to score TCR-TCR, TCR-HLA and TCR-CMV co-occurrence, with a repertoire-size bias correction applied to the TCR pairs. A later analysis estimated false discovery rates by permuting HLA or CMV assignments 20 times. A later analysis grouped co-occurring TCRs with DBSCAN, adding TCRdist sequence similarity when clustering within HLA-allele-positive subsets. Repertoires with fewer than 30,000 or more than 120,000 public chains were left out of co-occurrence clustering, as were five repertoires with anomalous nucleotide sharing. TCRdb provides this immuneACCESS table in a form limited to in-frame rearrangements. Some clones are lacking; in checked studies, under half of them reflect an unresolved V gene, and why the rest are absent is not known. That table is the source of V, J and clone size, and D and trimming were worked out from the DNA. This sample is represented by 130,000 or so clones; more than 65% of them were singletons. The ten largest clonotypes hold 2.5% to 3.5% of the sample.

The cohort consisted of 666 healthy bone marrow donors. Cohort members were all nominally healthy when sampled, although unrecorded immune exposures were likely present. The donor tested CMV seropositive, placing the donor among the roughly 300 seropositive members of the cohort. Each donor provided a peripheral blood sample, and peripheral blood mononuclear cells were used for TCR beta sequencing. The Qiagen DNeasy Blood Extraction Kit was used to extract genomic DNA from the blood cell samples. In regard to this clone: Its specific antigen is unknown. The record has no base qualities; no much larger clone is one base away.

CDR1 and CDR2 are read off the germline V gene as MGHRA and YSYEKL. The germline V and J ends show losses of 0 bases and 1 base respectively, and no gene match explains 9 bases of the junction. Including the terminal cysteine and phenylalanine, the CDR3 comprises 18 residues. Of the read, only the CDR3 DNA is kept; its 54 bases are in frame from base 1. Recombination linked TRBV4-1 to TRBJ1-1, with 9 bases matching TRBD1. Input material: PBMCs. The receptor's source is a young woman in good health and CMV-seropositive. Here the CDR3 is given as CASSQDGGQGFENTEAFF. The nucleotide sequence reads as follows: TGCGCCAGCAGCCAAGATGGGGGACAGGGCTTCGAGAACACTGAAGCTTTCTTT.